These T cell receptor beta chains were read from a single sample in a study of blood T cell repertoires in COVID-19. Using immunoSEQ multiplex PCR, the repertoire was profiled, and TCRdb retains in-frame clones only, with some absent. The sample yields approximately 220,000 clones, about 85% seen once. Sequenced sample: peripheral blood. Every receptor here comes from a woman aged 80 or over with acute or convalescent COVID-19. Each CDR3 is given with its conserved first and last residue. The D gene is left open where the match is weak. Rows may omit the clone size; those that give it use once, few, many or a size class.

V gene	D gene	clone size	J gene	CDR3 length	CDR3 DNA	CDR3 protein
TRBV5-1	.	.	TRBJ2-3	15	TGCGCCAGCAGCTTGGATGGAGGGGGCACAGATACGCAGTATTTT	CASSLDGGGTDTQYF
TRBV3-1/TRBV3-2	TRBD2	.	TRBJ2-1	16	TGTGCCAGCAGCCAACCGGGACTAGCGGCTTACAATGAGCAGTTCTTC	CASSQPGLAAYNEQFF
TRBV24-1	TRBD2	.	TRBJ2-1	18	TGTGCCACCAGTGATCCAGGGGGACTAGCGGGAAACTACAATGAGCAGTTCTTC	CATSDPGGLAGNYNEQFF
TRBV27	TRBD1	.	TRBJ2-5	15	TGTGCCAGCAGGCGCGACAGGGGGTGGGAAGAGACCCAGTACTTC	CASRRDRGWEETQYF
TRBV3-1/TRBV3-2	TRBD2	.	TRBJ2-1	14	TGTGCCAGCAGCCGCGGGACTAGCGACAATGAGCAGTTCTTC	CASSRGTSDNEQFF
TRBV5-1	TRBD2	.	TRBJ2-3	16	TGCGCCAGCAGCTCCAAAGCGGGAGTTAGCACAGATACGCAGTATTTT	CASSSKAGVSTDTQYF
TRBV27	.	.	TRBJ2-3	19	TGTGCCAGCAGTTTAAATCCCCTAGATCGAAGACCTAGCACAGATACGCAGTATTTT	CASSLNPLDRRPSTDTQYF
TRBV7-9	.	.	TRBJ1-5	14	TGTGCCAGCAGCTTAACGGGGAACAATCAGCCCCAGCATTTT	CASSLTGNNQPQHF
TRBV7-2	TRBD1	once	TRBJ2-7	18	TGTGCCAGCAGCTTAGCGCTTAACGCAGGGGGCCCCTCCTACGAGCAGTACTTC	CASSLALNAGGPSYEQYF
TRBV6-6	.	few	TRBJ2-5	14	TGTGCCGTGGCAGCACCTGGAGGGACGGAGACCCAGTACTTC	CAVAAPGGTETQYF
TRBV15	.	.	TRBJ1-3	14	TGTGCCACCAGCGGCGGATACTCTGGAAACACCATATATTTT	CATSGGYSGNTIYF
TRBV4-1	TRBD1	.	TRBJ1-1	16	TGCGCCAGCAGCCAACGGACAGGGGCGATGAACACTGAAGCTTTCTTT	CASSQRTGAMNTEAFF
TRBV7-6	.	few	TRBJ1-3	18	TGTGCCAGCAGCTTAGGTAGCGTGTTAACAGGGAGTGGAAACACCATATATTTT	CASSLGSVLTGSGNTIYF
TRBV19	.	.	TRBJ1-2	16	TGTGCCAGTAGTATAGATGCGGCACAGGCTAGAAGTGGCTACACCTTC	CASSIDAAQARSGYTF
TRBV10-2	.	.	TRBJ1-5	14	TGCGCCAGCAGTGAGTACAATCCAAATCAGCCCCAGCATTTT	CASSEYNPNQPQHF
TRBV7-2	.	.	TRBJ2-3	14	TGTGCCAGCAGCCCGGACTGGGGGGCAGATACGCAGTATTTT	CASSPDWGADTQYF
TRBV28	.	.	TRBJ1-2	15	TGTGCCAGCAGTCTTACGGGGGAGGGAAACTATGGCTACACCTTC	CASSLTGEGNYGYTF
TRBV20-1	TRBD2	.	TRBJ2-3	11	TGCAGCCTAGCGGGGTCAGATACGCAGTATTTT	CSLAGSDTQYF
TRBV5-5	.	.	TRBJ1-4	14	TGTGCCAGCAGCTTGGCCCCCCTTAATGAAAAACTGTTTTTT	CASSLAPLNEKLFF
TRBV5-4	TRBD1	.	TRBJ1-5	16	TGTGCCAGCAGACTTGGGACAGGGGGCTCGCGTCAGCCCCAGCATTTT	CASRLGTGGSRQPQHF
TRBV5-1	.	.	TRBJ1-3	16	TGCGCCAGCAGCTTGGTAGGGGTTACCTCTGGAAACACCATATATTTT	CASSLVGVTSGNTIYF
TRBV29-1	TRBD2	few	TRBJ2-1	16	TGCAGCGTTGAAGATCTGACTAGCGGGAGGTACAATGAGCAGTTCTTC	CSVEDLTSGRYNEQFF
TRBV9	TRBD1	.	TRBJ2-7	15	TGTGCCAGCAGCGGGACAGGGGGCCCCTCCTACGAGCAGTACTTC	CASSGTGGPSYEQYF
TRBV7-9	.	.	TRBJ2-2	13	TGTGCCAGCAGCCAAATTGTGACCGGGGAGCTGTTTTTT	CASSQIVTGELFF
TRBV6-5	.	.	TRBJ2-3	15	TGTGCCAGCAGCCCCGAGGGGGGGATTACAGATACGCAGTATTTT	CASSPEGGITDTQYF
TRBV6-5	.	.	TRBJ1-1	14	TGTGCCAGCAGTTATGGACAGTTGAACACTGAAGCTTTCTTT	CASSYGQLNTEAFF
TRBV27	TRBD1	.	TRBJ1-1	12	TGTGCCAGCAGTCAGACAGGGGGCGAAGCTTTCTTT	CASSQTGGEAFF
TRBV6-2/TRBV6-3	TRBD2	once	TRBJ2-2	16	TGTGCCAGCAGTCTAGCGGGTGCGGCGAACACCGGGGAGCTGTTTTTT	CASSLAGAANTGELFF
TRBV14	.	.	TRBJ2-1	13	TGTGCCAGCAGCCTGAGGGGGGGAAATGAGCAGTTCTTC	CASSLRGGNEQFF
TRBV15	.	.	TRBJ2-1	14	TGTGCCACCAGCAGAGCGGAGCTTTTTAATGAGCAGTTCTTC	CATSRAELFNEQFF
TRBV2	.	.	TRBJ2-3	14	TGTGCCAGCAGTGCGCGTATTAGCACAGATACGCAGTATTTT	CASSARISTDTQYF
TRBV6-5	TRBD1	.	TRBJ2-7	14	TGTGCCAGCACCCGGGACAGGGGAATCTACGAGCAGTACTTC	CASTRDRGIYEQYF
TRBV5-4	TRBD2	.	TRBJ2-1	14	TGTGCCAGCAGCCCGCGGACTAGCGGGGGAATAGAGTTCTTC	CASSPRTSGGIEFF
TRBV20-1	TRBD1	.	TRBJ2-3	15	TGCAGTGCGAGTCGAAGGACAGGGGATCTGGATACGCAGTATTTT	CSASRRTGDLDTQYF
TRBV27	TRBD2	.	TRBJ2-5	17	TGTGCCAGCAGGGCAAGGACTAGCGGGAGGGGAGTAGAGACCCAGTACTTC	CASRARTSGRGVETQYF
TRBV29-1	.	.	TRBJ2-7	11	TGCAGCGCGGACCGGGACTACGAGCAGTACTTC	CSADRDYEQYF
TRBV7-2	.	.	TRBJ1-6	16	TGTGCCAGCAGCTTTCCGCAGGGGTTGGGAAGCTCACCCCTCCACTTT	CASSFPQGLGSSPLHF
TRBV25-1	.	.	TRBJ1-2	14	TGTGCCAGCAGTGAATATATGGGAAGGGGAGGCTACACCTTC	CASSEYMGRGGYTF
TRBV29-1	TRBD1	.	TRBJ1-2	14	TGCAGCGCCACAAGGACAGGGTTTGGGTATGGCTACACCTTC	CSATRTGFGYGYTF
TRBV4-2	TRBD2	once	TRBJ2-3	16	TGTGCCAGCAGCCTCCTTAGCGGGGGGCCTGGGGATACGCAGTATTTT	CASSLLSGGPGDTQYF
TRBV19	.	.	TRBJ1-4	12	TGTGCCACCGAGGCAGGGGATGAAAAACTGTTTTTT	CATEAGDEKLFF